Listed below are T cell receptor beta chains from one sample, sequenced in a study of cytomegalovirus exposure and HLA in healthy donors. The repertoire was sequenced with immunoSEQ multiplex PCR; TCRdb's copy has only in-frame clones and lacks some. The sample shows approximately 100,000 clones, around 60% of them seen only once. The specimen was PBMCs. Source of these receptors: a man in his sixties in good health and CMV-seronegative. The CDR3 runs from the conserved cysteine through the conserved F or W. Fields, in order: clone size, J gene, D gene, V gene, CDR3 protein, CDR3 DNA. The D gene is left open where the match is weak. Size values are once, few and many counts, or a class for expanded clones, and some rows have none.

- | TRBJ2-5 | TRBD1 | TRBV11-2 | CASSLRGGLGETQYF | TGTGCCAGCAGCTTAAGAGGGGGCTTGGGGGAGACCCAGTACTTC
- | TRBJ1-1 | - | TRBV5-4 | CASSLRGSGTEAFF | TGTGCCAGCAGCTTGAGGGGCAGTGGCACTGAAGCTTTCTTT
once | TRBJ2-7 | TRBD1 | TRBV10-3 | CARYNDDEGTGSWSEQYF | TGTGCCAGATATAACGACGACGAAGGGACAGGCTCATGGAGCGAGCAGTACTTC
- | TRBJ1-2 | - | TRBV29-1 | CSVDGGGYGYTF | TGCAGCGTTGATGGGGGAGGATATGGCTACACCTTC
- | TRBJ1-3 | - | TRBV7-3 | CASSPGDSGNTIYF | TGTGCCAGCAGCCCCGGAGATTCTGGAAACACCATATATTTT
once | TRBJ1-4 | TRBD1 | TRBV18 | CASSLKPGTGHEKLFF | TGTGCCAGCTCCCTCAAACCGGGGACAGGCCATGAAAAACTGTTTTTT
few | TRBJ2-3 | - | TRBV19 | CASSNTGRGDTQYF | TGTGCCAGTAGTAACACGGGGAGAGGGGATACGCAGTATTTT
few | TRBJ2-7 | TRBD1 | TRBV7-6 | CASSLRTGGYEQYF | TGTGCCAGCAGCCTAAGGACAGGGGGGTACGAGCAGTACTTC
few | TRBJ2-5 | - | TRBV11-3 | CASSNDRVGQEETQYF | TGTGCCAGCAGCAATGACAGAGTTGGGCAAGAAGAGACCCAGTACTTC
- | TRBJ2-5 | TRBD2 | TRBV29-1 | CSVLSGRAYPKETQYF | TGCAGCGTTCTAAGCGGGAGGGCCTATCCGAAAGAGACCCAGTACTTC
once | TRBJ1-1 | - | TRBV28 | CASSLRATKIEAFF | TGTGCCAGCAGCCTCAGGGCAACGAAAATTGAAGCTTTCTTT
- | TRBJ2-5 | TRBD1 | TRBV11-2 | CASSLDRDRYQETQYF | TGTGCCAGCAGCTTAGACAGGGACAGGTACCAAGAGACCCAGTACTTC
- | TRBJ1-4 | - | TRBV2 | CASSGGTTNEKLFF | TGTGCCAGCAGTGGAGGGACAACTAATGAAAAACTGTTTTTT
- | TRBJ1-5 | TRBD1 | TRBV28 | CASSYRGSQPQHF | TGTGCCAGCAGTTACAGGGGGTCTCAGCCCCAGCATTTT
few | TRBJ1-2 | - | TRBV20-1 | CSATTGYGYTF | TGCAGTGCCACTACGGGCTATGGCTACACCTTC
- | TRBJ2-4 | - | TRBV28 | CASSLPTGLVNIQYF | TGTGCCAGCAGTTTACCCACAGGGTTAGTAAACATTCAGTACTTC
- | TRBJ2-1 | TRBD2 | TRBV7-3 | CASSLIAGGSYNEQFF | TGTGCCAGCAGCTTAATAGCGGGAGGATCCTACAATGAGCAGTTCTTC
- | TRBJ1-3 | - | TRBV2 | CASSQGSGNTIYF | TGTGCCAGCAGCCAGGGCTCTGGAAACACCATATATTTT
- | TRBJ2-3 | TRBD2 | TRBV11-2 | CASSPRTSGPVGDTQYF | TGTGCCAGCAGCCCAAGAACTAGCGGTCCCGTCGGGGATACGCAGTATTTT
- | TRBJ2-5 | TRBD1 | TRBV2 | CANDAAGGQETQYF | TGTGCCAACGATGCGGCAGGGGGCCAAGAGACCCAGTACTTC
- | TRBJ2-5 | TRBD1 | TRBV27 | CASRRTGVFETQYF | TGTGCCAGCAGGAGGACAGGGGTATTCGAGACCCAGTACTTC
- | TRBJ2-4 | - | TRBV15 | CATSITGGSVAKNIQYF | TGTGCCACCAGCATAACGGGGGGCTCTGTAGCCAAAAACATTCAGTACTTC
- | TRBJ1-1 | TRBD1 | TRBV2 | CASSDKDRGEAFF | TGTGCCAGCAGTGATAAGGACAGGGGTGAAGCTTTCTTT
few | TRBJ2-7 | - | TRBV19 | CASSLWARDSYEQYF | TGTGCCAGTAGTCTTTGGGCCCGGGACTCCTACGAGCAGTACTTC
- | TRBJ1-1 | TRBD1 | TRBV10-3 | CAIRPGQGTEAFF | TGTGCCATCAGACCGGGACAGGGCACTGAAGCTTTCTTT
once | TRBJ1-2 | TRBD1 | TRBV11-1 | CASSPGGYGYTF | TGTGCCAGCAGCCCAGGGGGGTATGGCTACACCTTC
- | TRBJ1-1 | - | TRBV12-5 | CATLTEPNTEAFF | TGTGCTACCCTGACAGAACCGAACACTGAAGCTTTCTTT
few | TRBJ1-2 | - | TRBV18 | CASSPDSGRTMGYTF | TGTGCCAGCTCACCCGATTCCGGGCGGACTATGGGCTACACCTTC
few | TRBJ2-1 | TRBD2 | TRBV5-1 | CASSLSGGAHEQFF | TGCGCCAGCAGCTTGTCGGGAGGTGCACATGAGCAGTTCTTC
- | TRBJ2-3 | TRBD2 | TRBV2 | CASRPTGTSGSTDTQYF | TGTGCCAGCAGACCCACCGGGACTAGCGGGAGCACAGATACGCAGTATTTT
few | TRBJ2-3 | - | TRBV28 | CASTVTVKDTQYF | TGTGCCAGCACCGTGACAGTTAAAGATACGCAGTATTTT
few | TRBJ2-2 | TRBD1 | TRBV5-1 | CASSRGPDRDRAGELFF | TGCGCCAGCAGCCGGGGACCGGACAGGGATAGGGCCGGGGAGCTGTTTTTT
- | TRBJ2-7 | TRBD2 | TRBV11-3 | CASSYGTSGRYEQYF | TGTGCCAGCAGCTACGGGACTAGCGGGCGTTACGAGCAGTACTTC
- | TRBJ2-2 | TRBD2 | TRBV9 | CASSAINSGGNTGELFF | TGTGCCAGCAGCGCCATTAATAGCGGGGGGAACACCGGGGAGCTGTTTTTT
- | TRBJ2-6 | TRBD1 | TRBV28 | CASSSKQGWGANVLTF | TGTGCCAGCAGCTCGAAACAGGGGTGGGGGGCCAACGTCCTGACTTTC
- | TRBJ2-5 | TRBD1 | TRBV7-9 | CASSRDRGRQETQYF | TGTGCCAGCAGCCGCGACAGGGGGAGGCAAGAGACCCAGTACTTC
- | TRBJ1-5 | - | TRBV5-8 | CASSYGHGSNQPQHF | TGTGCCAGCAGCTACGGACACGGGAGCAATCAGCCCCAGCATTTT
- | TRBJ2-3 | - | TRBV5-1 | CASSLGELTGADTQYF | TGCGCCAGCAGCTTGGGGGAGCTGACAGGAGCAGATACGCAGTATTTT
- | TRBJ1-1 | - | TRBV18 | CASSEALTPMNTEAFF | TGTGCCAGCTCAGAAGCCTTGACTCCTATGAACACTGAAGCTTTCTTT
- | TRBJ1-1 | TRBD1 | TRBV29-1 | CSVRTGNTEAFF | TGCAGCGTGAGGACAGGGAACACTGAAGCTTTCTTT
few | TRBJ1-5 | - | TRBV7-8 | CASSLGARVQPQHF | TGTGCCAGCAGCTTAGGCGCCAGGGTTCAGCCCCAGCATTTT
- | TRBJ2-5 | - | TRBV10-2 | CASSDALPGAQYF | TGCGCCAGCAGTGACGCCCTCCCGGGGGCCCAGTACTTC
- | TRBJ1-2 | - | TRBV28 | CASSSQIQDLGANYGYTF | TGTGCCAGCAGTTCTCAAATTCAGGACCTTGGGGCAAACTATGGCTACACCTTC
few | TRBJ2-7 | - | TRBV27 | CASSGGSSEQYF | TGTGCCAGCAGTGGAGGTTCGAGCGAGCAGTACTTC
- | TRBJ1-2 | - | TRBV6-5 | CATARETDITGYTF | TGTGCCACAGCACGGGAAACAGATATAACTGGCTACACCTTC
- | TRBJ1-1 | TRBD1 | TRBV5-1 | CASSLGTGEAFF | TGCGCCAGCAGCTTGGGGACAGGTGAAGCTTTCTTT
- | TRBJ2-7 | - | TRBV5-5 | CASSLEWAYEQYF | TGTGCCAGCAGCTTGGAATGGGCTTACGAGCAGTACTTC
- | TRBJ2-2 | TRBD1 | TRBV2 | CASRLDRGGTGELFF | TGTGCCAGCAGACTAGACAGGGGAGGTACCGGGGAGCTGTTTTTT
- | TRBJ2-1 | - | TRBV19 | CASNSSYNEQFF | TGTGCCAGTAATAGCTCCTACAATGAGCAGTTCTTC
- | TRBJ2-2 | TRBD1 | TRBV27 | CASRPRGQGASGELFF | TGTGCCAGCAGACCCCGGGGACAGGGGGCATCCGGGGAGCTGTTTTTT
- | TRBJ1-6 | TRBD1 | TRBV27 | CASSTRTGMSYNSPLHF | TGTGCCAGCAGTACCCGGACAGGGATGTCCTATAATTCACCCCTCCACTTT